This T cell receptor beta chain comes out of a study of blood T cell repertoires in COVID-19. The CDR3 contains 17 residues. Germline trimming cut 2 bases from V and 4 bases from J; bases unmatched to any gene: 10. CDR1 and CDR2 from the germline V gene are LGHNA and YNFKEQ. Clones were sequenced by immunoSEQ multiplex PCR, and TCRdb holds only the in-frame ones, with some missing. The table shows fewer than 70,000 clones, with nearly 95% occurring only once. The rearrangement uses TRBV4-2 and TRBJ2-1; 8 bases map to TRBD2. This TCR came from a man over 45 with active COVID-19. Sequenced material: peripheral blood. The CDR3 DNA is TGTGCCAGCAGCCAACAAACCCACGGGGGGGCTTACAATGAGCAGTTCTTC. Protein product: CASSQQTHGGAYNEQFF.